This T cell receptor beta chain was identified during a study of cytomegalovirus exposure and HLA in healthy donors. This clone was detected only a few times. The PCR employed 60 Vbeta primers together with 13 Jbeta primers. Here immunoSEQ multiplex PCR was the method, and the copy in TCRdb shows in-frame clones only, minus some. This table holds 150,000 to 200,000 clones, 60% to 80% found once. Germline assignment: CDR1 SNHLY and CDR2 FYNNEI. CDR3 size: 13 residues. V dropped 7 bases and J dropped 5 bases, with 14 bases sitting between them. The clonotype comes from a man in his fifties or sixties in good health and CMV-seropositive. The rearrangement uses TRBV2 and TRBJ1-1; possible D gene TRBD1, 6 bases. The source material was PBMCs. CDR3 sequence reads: CASNLNRETEAFF. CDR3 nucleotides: TGTGCCAGCAACCTAAACAGGGAGACTGAAGCTTTCTTT.